The clone carrying this TCR beta chain was observed a few times. The antigen is not known. The data are from a study of cytomegalovirus exposure and HLA in healthy donors. Trimming stripped 7 bases from V and 11 bases from J, with 20 bases between. Per the germline V gene, CDR1 is MNHEY and CDR2 is SVGAGI. The CDR3 contains 13 residues. Findings of the study overall: The authors considered a cluster of highly shared sequence variants likely to be a sequencing artifact. The authors confirmed in vitro that three CMV-associated chains were specific for CMV antigens. There were some public TCRs occurring in many donors, but most TCR sequences were rare. Across donors, presence/absence analyses took sequencing depth to be roughly uniform.

Primers for the PCR totalled 60 Vbeta and 13 Jbeta. The table came from immunoSEQ multiplex PCR; TCRdb's copy has only in-frame clones and leaves some out. This table has just over 150,000 clones, 80% to 90% appearing once. The gene calls are TRBV6-5 and TRBJ2-5; possible D gene TRBD1, 6 bases. This sequence was found in a man aged 18 to 29 in good health and CMV-seronegative. The sequencing sample was made of PBMCs. For the CDR3, the DNA is TGTGCCAGCAAAGTACAGGGTAGGTCGGAGCAGTACTTC. This codes for CASKVQGRSEQYF.